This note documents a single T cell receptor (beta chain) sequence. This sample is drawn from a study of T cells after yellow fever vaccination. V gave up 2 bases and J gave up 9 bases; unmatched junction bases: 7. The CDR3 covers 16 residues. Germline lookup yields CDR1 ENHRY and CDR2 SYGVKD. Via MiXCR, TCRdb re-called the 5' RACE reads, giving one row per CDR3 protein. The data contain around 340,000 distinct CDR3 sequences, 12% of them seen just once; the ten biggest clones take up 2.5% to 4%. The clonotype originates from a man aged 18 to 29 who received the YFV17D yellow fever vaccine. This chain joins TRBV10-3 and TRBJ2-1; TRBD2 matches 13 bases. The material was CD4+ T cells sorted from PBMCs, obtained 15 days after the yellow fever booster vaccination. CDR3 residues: CAISEPGTSGDSEQFF. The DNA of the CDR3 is TGTGCCATCAGTGAGCCTGGGACTAGCGGGGATAGTGAGCAGTTCTTC.